What follows is one TCR beta chain and its context. Its specificity is unknown. The germline V and J ends were trimmed by 7 bases and 3 bases, with 16 bases remaining between them. Germline V gene lookup returns CDR1 MDHEN and CDR2 SYDVKM. The CDR3 covers 14 residues. Only in-frame clones appear in the TCRdb table, and some are missing; sequencing was by immunoSEQ multiplex PCR. This sample has about 2 million clones; 85% to 95% occur once, and the top ten carry around 1.1%. This sample is drawn from a study of shared clonotypes between healthy human individuals. For the study at large: Contributing individuals were a couple of females and three males aged 18 to 49.

Terminally differentiated effector memory CD45RA+ cells were left out of the naive CD8 fraction, which was CD45RO-negative and positively selected for CCR7. Whole-study results and caveats: Since donors were few, the genetic and exposure-history diversity represented was limited.

The clonotype originates from a man aged 18 to 30 in good health. The source material was naive CD8+ T cells sorted from blood. The chain links TRBV28 to TRBJ2-7; a weak D match, TRBD1 (6 bases). The CDR3 sequence is CASTFRGNFYEQYF. In nucleotides, the CDR3 is TGTGCCAGCACCTTTAGGGGGAATTTCTACGAGCAGTACTTC.